This entry is about one T cell receptor beta chain. Other DNA sequences of this sample code for an identical CDR3. The sample is drawn from a study of blood T cell repertoires in COVID-19. The CDR3 runs 13 residues. The germline V gene encodes CDR1 SGHRS and CDR2 YFSETQ. Trimming pared 0 bases from V and 4 bases from J, leaving 7 bases between. Authors' processing steps: Amplification from reference gene primers served as the basis for estimated nucleated cell counts. The method was immunoSEQ multiplex PCR; TCRdb's version includes in-frame clones alone and lacks a portion of them. The D gene and trimming were derived from the DNA, and the V and J assignments and clone size from that table. The sample includes 200,000 to 300,000 clones, nearly 85% seen only once; the top ten take around 6%.

The specimen sequenced was peripheral blood. The clonotype was recovered from a human donor in a cohort sampled during active COVID-19. The chain links TRBV5-1 to TRBJ1-2, with D possibly being TRBD1 (6 bases). CDR3 amino acids: CASSLDRAYGYTF. The DNA for the CDR3 is TGCGCCAGCAGCTTGGACAGGGCCTATGGCTACACCTTC.